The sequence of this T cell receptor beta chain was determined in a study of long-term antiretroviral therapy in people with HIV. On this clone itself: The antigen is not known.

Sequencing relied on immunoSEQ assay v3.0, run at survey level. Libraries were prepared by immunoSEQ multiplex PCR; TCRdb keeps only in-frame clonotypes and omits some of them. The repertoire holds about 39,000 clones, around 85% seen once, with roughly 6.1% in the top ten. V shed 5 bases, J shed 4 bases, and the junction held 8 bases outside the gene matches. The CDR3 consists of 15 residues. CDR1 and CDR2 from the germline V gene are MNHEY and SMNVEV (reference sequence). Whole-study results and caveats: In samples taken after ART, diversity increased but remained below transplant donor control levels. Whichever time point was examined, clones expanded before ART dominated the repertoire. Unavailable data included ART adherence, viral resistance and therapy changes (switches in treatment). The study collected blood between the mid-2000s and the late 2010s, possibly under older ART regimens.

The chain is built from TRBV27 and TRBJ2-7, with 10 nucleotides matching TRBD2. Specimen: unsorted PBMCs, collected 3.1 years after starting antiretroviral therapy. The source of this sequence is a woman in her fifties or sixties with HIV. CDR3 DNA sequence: TGTGCCAGCAGTCCCCGACCTAGCGGGGGTTACGAGCAGTACTTC. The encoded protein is CASSPRPSGGYEQYF.